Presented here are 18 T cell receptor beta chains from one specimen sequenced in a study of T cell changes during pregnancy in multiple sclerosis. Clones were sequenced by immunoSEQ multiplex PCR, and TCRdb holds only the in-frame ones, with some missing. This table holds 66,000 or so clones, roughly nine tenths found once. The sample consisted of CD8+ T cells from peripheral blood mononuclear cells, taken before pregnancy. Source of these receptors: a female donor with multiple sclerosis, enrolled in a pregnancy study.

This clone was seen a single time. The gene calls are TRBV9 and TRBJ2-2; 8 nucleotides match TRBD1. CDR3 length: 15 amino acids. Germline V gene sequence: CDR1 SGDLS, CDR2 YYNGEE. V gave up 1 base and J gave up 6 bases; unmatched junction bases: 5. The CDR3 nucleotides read TGTGCCAGCAGCGTAAGCAGGGGGCTAGCCGGGGAGCTGTTTTTT. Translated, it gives CASSVSRGLAGELFF.

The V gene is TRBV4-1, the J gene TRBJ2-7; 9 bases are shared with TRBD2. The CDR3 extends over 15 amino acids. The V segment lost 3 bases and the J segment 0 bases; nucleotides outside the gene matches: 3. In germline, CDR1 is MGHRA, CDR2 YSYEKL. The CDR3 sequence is CASSHRAGGSYEQYF. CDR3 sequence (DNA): TGCGCCAGCAGCCATAGAGCGGGAGGCTCCTACGAGCAGTACTTC.

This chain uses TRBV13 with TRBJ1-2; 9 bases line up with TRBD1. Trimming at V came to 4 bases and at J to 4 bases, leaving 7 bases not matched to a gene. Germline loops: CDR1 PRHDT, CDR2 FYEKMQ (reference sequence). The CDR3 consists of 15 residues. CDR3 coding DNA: TGTGCCAGCAGCTCCTCTCCGGGACAGGGCTATGGCTACACCTTC. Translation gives CASSSSPGQGYGYTF.

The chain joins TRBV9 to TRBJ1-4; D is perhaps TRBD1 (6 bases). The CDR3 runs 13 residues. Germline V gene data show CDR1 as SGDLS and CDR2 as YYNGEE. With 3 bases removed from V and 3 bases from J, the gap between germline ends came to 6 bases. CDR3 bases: TGTGCCAGCAGCGGGACAGCTAATGAAAAACTGTTTTTT. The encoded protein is CASSGTANEKLFF.

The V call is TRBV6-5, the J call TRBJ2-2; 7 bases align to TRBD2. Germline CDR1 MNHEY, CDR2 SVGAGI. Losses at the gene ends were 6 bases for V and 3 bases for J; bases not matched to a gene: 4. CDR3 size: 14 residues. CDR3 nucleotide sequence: TGTGCCAGCAGACCAGCGGGGCACACCGGGGAGCTGTTTTTT. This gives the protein CASRPAGHTGELFF.

The CDR3 loop reads CASSYSIESGANVLTF. In nucleotides, the CDR3 is TGTGCCAGCAGTTACTCGATAGAATCTGGGGCCAACGTCCTGACTTTC. J is TRBJ2-6 and V is TRBV6-5, with D unresolved. Per germline, CDR1 MNHEY and CDR2 SVGAGI. This CDR3 contains 16 residues. Trimming removed 0 bases from V and 1 base from J, with 7 bases in between.

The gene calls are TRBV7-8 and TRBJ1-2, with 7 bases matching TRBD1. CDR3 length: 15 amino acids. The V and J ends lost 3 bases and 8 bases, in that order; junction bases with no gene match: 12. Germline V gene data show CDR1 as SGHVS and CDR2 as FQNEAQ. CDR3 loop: CASSLTGFISEGYTF. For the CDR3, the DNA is TGTGCCAGCAGCTTGACAGGGTTCATATCGGAAGGCTACACCTTC.

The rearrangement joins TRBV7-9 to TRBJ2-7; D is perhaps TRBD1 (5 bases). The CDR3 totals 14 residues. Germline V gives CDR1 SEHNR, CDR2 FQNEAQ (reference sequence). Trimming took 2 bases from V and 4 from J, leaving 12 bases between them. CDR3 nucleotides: TGTGCCAGCAGCTTATCGGGCAGGGTGTACGAGCAGTACTTC. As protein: CASSLSGRVYEQYF.

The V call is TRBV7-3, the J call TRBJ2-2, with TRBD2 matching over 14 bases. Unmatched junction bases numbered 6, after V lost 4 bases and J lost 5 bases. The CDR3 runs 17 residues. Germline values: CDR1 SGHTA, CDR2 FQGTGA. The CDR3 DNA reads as TGTGCCAGCAGCTCCGGACTAGCGGGGGGAAGTACCGGGGAGCTGTTTTTT. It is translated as CASSSGLAGGSTGELFF.

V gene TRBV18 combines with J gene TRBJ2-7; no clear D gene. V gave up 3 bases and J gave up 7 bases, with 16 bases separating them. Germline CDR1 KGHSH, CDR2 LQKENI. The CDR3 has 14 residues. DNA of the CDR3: TGTGCCAGCTCACCCGAGATCGGCGGTCGGGAGCAGTACTTC. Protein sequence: CASSPEIGGREQYF.

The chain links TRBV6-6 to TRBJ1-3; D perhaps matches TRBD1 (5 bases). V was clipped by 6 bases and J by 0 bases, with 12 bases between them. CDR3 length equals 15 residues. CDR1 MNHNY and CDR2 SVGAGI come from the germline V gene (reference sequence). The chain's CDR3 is CASREQANSGNTIYF. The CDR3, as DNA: TGTGCCAGCAGAGAACAGGCTAACTCTGGAAACACCATATATTTT.

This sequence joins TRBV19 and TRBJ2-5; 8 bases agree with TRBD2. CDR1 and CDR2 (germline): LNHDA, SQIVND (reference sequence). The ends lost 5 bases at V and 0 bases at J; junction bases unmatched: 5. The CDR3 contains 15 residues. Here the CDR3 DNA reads TGTGCCAGTAGTCGATACGGGGGGGACCAAGAGACCCAGTACTTC. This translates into CASSRYGGDQETQYF.

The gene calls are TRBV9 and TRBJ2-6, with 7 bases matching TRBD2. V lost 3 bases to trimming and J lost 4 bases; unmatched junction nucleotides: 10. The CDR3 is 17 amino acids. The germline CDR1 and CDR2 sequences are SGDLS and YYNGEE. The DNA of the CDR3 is TGTGCCAGCAGCGGGGGACTACTAATTTCGGGGGCCAACGTCCTGACTTTC. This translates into CASSGGLLISGANVLTF.

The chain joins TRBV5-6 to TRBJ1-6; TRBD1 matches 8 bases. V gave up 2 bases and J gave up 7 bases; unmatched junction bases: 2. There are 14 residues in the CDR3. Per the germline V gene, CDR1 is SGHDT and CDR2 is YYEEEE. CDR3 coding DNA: TGTGCCAGCAGCTTAGCAGGGGGCAATTCACCCCTCCACTTT. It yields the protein CASSLAGGNSPLHF.

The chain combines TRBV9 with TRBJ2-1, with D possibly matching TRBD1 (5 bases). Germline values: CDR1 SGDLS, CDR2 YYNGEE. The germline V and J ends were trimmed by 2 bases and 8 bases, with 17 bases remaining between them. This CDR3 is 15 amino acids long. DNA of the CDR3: TGTGCCAGCAGCGTCACAGGTTTGAGTCCGGATGAGCAGTTCTTC. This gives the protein CASSVTGLSPDEQFF.

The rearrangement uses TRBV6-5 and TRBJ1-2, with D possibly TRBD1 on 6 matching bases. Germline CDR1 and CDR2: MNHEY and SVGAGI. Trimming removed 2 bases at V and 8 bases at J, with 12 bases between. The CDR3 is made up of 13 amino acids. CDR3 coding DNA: TGTGCCAGCAGTTACGGACAGTCTCTCGGCTACACCTTC. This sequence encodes CASSYGQSLGYTF.

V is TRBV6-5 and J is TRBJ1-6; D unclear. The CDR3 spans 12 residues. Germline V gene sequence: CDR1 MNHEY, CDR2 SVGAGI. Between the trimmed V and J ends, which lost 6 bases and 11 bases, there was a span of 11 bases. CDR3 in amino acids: CASSTSGPPLHF. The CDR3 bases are TGTGCCAGCAGCACCTCTGGGCCACCCCTCCACTTT.

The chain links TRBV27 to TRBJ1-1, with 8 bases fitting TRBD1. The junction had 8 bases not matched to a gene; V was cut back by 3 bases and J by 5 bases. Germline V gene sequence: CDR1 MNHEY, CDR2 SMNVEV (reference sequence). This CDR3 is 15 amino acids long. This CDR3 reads CASSLETGATTEAFF. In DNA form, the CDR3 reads TGTGCCAGCAGTTTGGAGACAGGGGCTACTACTGAAGCTTTCTTT.